This entry lists 16 T cell receptor beta chains sequenced from one sample in a study of T cell changes during pregnancy in multiple sclerosis (dated by TCRdb to between 2018 and 2021). Library generation was performed with the immunoSEQ multiplex PCR assay. As stored in TCRdb, this immuneACCESS dataset retains in-frame rearrangements with V and J assigned. A fraction of the clones does not appear; measured against another copy, unresolved V genes explain less than half of the discrepancy, and the remainder lacks a known reason. This sample gives 55,000 to 95,000 clones in total; around nine tenths of them show up just once. In total, the top ten clones hold 2.1% of the sample. Material: peripheral blood, obtained in the second trimester of pregnancy. Receptors were obtained from a female donor in good health, enrolled as a control in a pregnancy study.

This chain connects TRBV6-4 to TRBJ2-2; a weak D match, TRBD2 (6 bases). Per germline, CDR1 MRHNA and CDR2 SNTAGT. V lost 3 bases and J 1 base, leaving 6 bases between the germline ends. The CDR3 is 14 residues long. CDR3 amino acids: CASSEEGNTGELFF. The CDR3 region has the DNA TGTGCCAGCAGTGAGGAGGGGAACACCGGGGAGCTGTTTTTT.

The rearrangement joins TRBV9 to TRBJ2-1; 7 nucleotides align to TRBD2. Per the germline V gene, CDR1 is SGDLS and CDR2 is YYNGEE. This CDR3 is built from 18 residues. V trimming: 3 bases; J trimming: 2 bases; junction bases outside the gene matches: 14. CDR3 DNA sequence: TGTGCCAGCAGCGCGGGGAAGGGTGGTGGGGGGGCCTACAATGAGCAGTTCTTC. Protein: CASSAGKGGGGAYNEQFF.

This sequence joins TRBV5-5 and TRBJ1-1; TRBD1 might be the D (5 bases). The CDR3 runs to 16 residues. Germline assignment: CDR1 SGHKS and CDR2 YYEKEE (reference sequence). V shed 0 bases and J shed 2 bases, with 14 bases lying between them. The CDR3 loop reads CASSLGRGGLNTEAFF. In DNA, the CDR3 is TGTGCCAGCAGCTTGGGGAGGGGTGGCTTAAACACTGAAGCTTTCTTT.

The chain recombines TRBV6-6 with TRBJ1-6, with D uncertain. V gave up 7 bases and J gave up 7 bases, with 11 bases separating them. The CDR3 extends over 13 amino acids. Germline V gene data show CDR1 as MNHNY and CDR2 as SVGAGI (reference sequence). The CDR3 coding sequence is TGTGCCAGCACGGGAACCGGCAATTCACCCCTCCACTTT. Translating gives CASTGTGNSPLHF.

V usage is TRBV18 and J usage is TRBJ1-5; D uncertain. This CDR3 spans 13 amino acids. V was cut by 7 bases and J by 7 bases, with 14 bases left in between. Germline assignment: CDR1 KGHSH and CDR2 LQKENI. The CDR3 reads CASFVGFGQPQHF. The CDR3 bases are TGTGCCAGCTTCGTCGGGTTCGGACAGCCCCAGCATTTT.

The chain couples TRBV18 to TRBJ2-7; 7 nucleotides agree with TRBD1. After removal of 6 bases from V and 6 bases from J, the junction contained 11 bases not matched to a gene. The CDR3 extends over 14 amino acids. The germline gives CDR1 KGHSH, CDR2 LQKENI. The CDR3 reads CASSRDSLSREQYF. Here the CDR3 DNA reads TGTGCCAGCTCGAGGGACAGCCTTTCGCGCGAGCAGTACTTC.

The rearrangement uses TRBV9 and TRBJ2-6; no clear D gene. V lost 0 bases and J lost 0, with 7 bases in between. The CDR3 loop spans 16 amino acids. Germline CDR1 is SGDLS and CDR2 is YYNGEE. The DNA of the CDR3 is TGTGCCAGCAGCGTAGGATGGGCCTCTGGGGCCAACGTCCTGACTTTC. This encodes CASSVGWASGANVLTF.

The chain couples TRBV28 to TRBJ1-1; D possibly corresponds to TRBD1 (6 bases). This CDR3 is 12 amino acids long. Trimming pared 2 bases from V and 11 bases from J, leaving 12 bases between. Germline V gives CDR1 MDHEN, CDR2 SYDVKM. The CDR3 protein is CASSLQTGRAFF. The DNA for the CDR3 is TGTGCCAGCAGTTTACAAACAGGGCGCGCTTTCTTT.

The V call is TRBV2, the J call TRBJ2-3; 11 bases map to TRBD2. The V gene end was trimmed by 5 bases and the J gene end by 1 base; junction bases not matched to a gene: 2. CDR3 length: 15 residues. CDR1 and CDR2 (germline): SNHLY, FYNNEI. The CDR3 is CASSLTSGGTDTQYF. The CDR3 region has the DNA TGTGCCAGCAGTCTGACTAGCGGGGGCACAGATACGCAGTATTTT.

The V call is TRBV5-4, the J call TRBJ2-7; TRBD1 agrees at 9 bases. The V gene's germline CDR1 is SGHNT and CDR2 YYREEE (reference sequence). CDR3 length equals 14 residues. The V segment lost 4 bases and the J segment 4 bases; nucleotides outside the gene matches: 6. This chain's CDR3 is CASSPGQGRYEQYF. The CDR3 bases are TGTGCCAGCAGCCCTGGACAGGGGAGGTACGAGCAGTACTTC.

The chain links TRBV29-1 to TRBJ2-2; D unclear. Germline CDR1 and CDR2: SQVTM and ANQGSEA. There are 13 residues in the CDR3. Trimming pared 4 bases from V and 6 bases from J, leaving 12 bases between. CDR3 sequence: CSVVSPRSGELFF. The DNA for the CDR3 is TGCAGCGTTGTGAGCCCGAGGTCCGGGGAGCTGTTTTTT.

CDR3 sequence reads: CASSLADSSYEQYF. CDR3 bases: TGTGCCAGCAGCTTGGCCGACAGTTCCTACGAGCAGTACTTC. The V and J genes are TRBV5-5 and TRBJ2-7; D may be TRBD1 (5 bases). Germline CDR1 SGHKS, CDR2 YYEKEE (reference sequence). V dropped 0 bases and J dropped 1 base, with 8 bases sitting between them. This CDR3 has 14 amino acids.

The chain combines TRBV9 with TRBJ2-7; D possibly corresponds to TRBD2 (6 bases). The CDR3 is made up of 14 amino acids. CDR1 and CDR2 from the germline V gene are SGDLS and YYNGEE. V lost 6 bases, J lost 0 bases, and 13 bases lay in between. The CDR3 is CASNQEGLSYEQYF. The CDR3 bases are TGTGCCAGCAACCAAGAGGGACTCTCCTACGAGCAGTACTTC.

The gene calls are TRBV9 and TRBJ2-7; 7 bases map to TRBD1. The CDR3 has 14 residues. V was clipped by 4 bases and J by 5 bases; unmatched bases: 9. Germline V gene lookup returns CDR1 SGDLS and CDR2 YYNGEE. In nucleotides, the CDR3 is TGTGCCAGCAGCTTTACAGGGGTTCCCAACGAGCAGTACTTC. It translates to CASSFTGVPNEQYF.

This chain uses TRBV5-4 with TRBJ1-6, with a weak D call TRBD1 (5 bases). The germline gives CDR1 SGHNT, CDR2 YYREEE (reference sequence). The germline V and J ends were trimmed by 0 bases and 4 bases, with 14 bases remaining between them. This CDR3 has 17 residues. For the CDR3, the DNA is TGTGCCAGCAGCTTGGGGGGGTTTGGGACTTATAATTCACCCCTCCACTTT. Translated, it gives CASSLGGFGTYNSPLHF.

The V gene is TRBV7-9, the J gene TRBJ1-2, with D unclear. V was trimmed by 4 bases and J by 4 bases, leaving 10 bases between them. Germline assignment: CDR1 SEHNR and CDR2 FQNEAQ (reference sequence). The CDR3 is 13 residues long. In nucleotides, the CDR3 is TGTGCCAGCAGCTCTTTAGTGAGCTATGGCTACACCTTC. Translated: CASSSLVSYGYTF. The full variable domain, completed using reference TRBV7-9 and TRBJ1-2, is DTGVSQNPRHKITKRGQNVTFRCDPISEHNRLYWYRQTLGQGPEFLTYFQNEAQLEKSRLLSDRFSAERPKGSFSTLEIQRTEQGDSAMYLCASSSLVSYGYTFGSGTRLTVV.